Sequencing of this TCR beta chain was carried out in a study of OX40 agonist ivuxolimab in advanced cancers. Germline V gene lookup returns CDR1 LNHDA and CDR2 SQIVND (reference sequence). The CDR3 length is 14 residues. V was clipped by 6 bases and J by 0 bases; unmatched bases: 4. Produced via immunoSEQ multiplex PCR; TCRdb's table is partial and in-frame only. This table has 55,000 to 70,000 clones, about 86% appearing once. The gene calls are TRBV19 and TRBJ1-1, with 7 bases identical to TRBD1. This material consisted of CD4+ or CD8+ T cells sorted from blood, taken in a trial of the OX40 agonist ivuxolimab. The receptor was derived from an adult with an advanced solid tumor such as melanoma, head and neck, liver or kidney cancer. The CDR3 is CASRRQGLNTEAFF. DNA of the CDR3: TGTGCCAGTAGGAGACAGGGATTGAACACTGAAGCTTTCTTT.